Listed here is a single TCR beta chain. The antigen remains unidentified. The data are from a study of CD4 T cells in relation to SARS-CoV-2 and coronaviruses. The V end was cut by 5 bases, the J end by 6 bases, with 6 bases between. This CDR3 is 11 amino acids long. The unexposed donors gave CD4+ T cells in about 2011-2018, prior to COVID-19. After approximately ten days of culture, CD4+ T cells were isolated. Assay used: immunoSEQ multiplex PCR; TCRdb lists only in-frame clones, some missing. The data show roughly 24,000 clones, about four fifths seen once. Sequenced input: CD4+ T cells from PBMCs, cultured in vitro. The genes are TRBV12-3 or TRBV12-4 and TRBJ2-3; D uncertain. This TCR was recovered from a human donor in good health. CDR3 residues: CASSPRDTQYF. In DNA, the CDR3 is TGTGCCAGCAGTCCCCGGGATACGCAGTATTTT.